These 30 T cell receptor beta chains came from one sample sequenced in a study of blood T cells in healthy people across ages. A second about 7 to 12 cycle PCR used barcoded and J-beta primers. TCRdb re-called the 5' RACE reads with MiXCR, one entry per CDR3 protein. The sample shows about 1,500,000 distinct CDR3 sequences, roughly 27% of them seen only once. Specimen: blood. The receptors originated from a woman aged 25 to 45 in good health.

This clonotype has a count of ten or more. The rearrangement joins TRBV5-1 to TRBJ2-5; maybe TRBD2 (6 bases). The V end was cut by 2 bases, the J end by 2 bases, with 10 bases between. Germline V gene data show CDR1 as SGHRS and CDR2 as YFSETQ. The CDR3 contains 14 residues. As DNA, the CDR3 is TGCGCCAGCAGCTTAACCGGGACTCAAGAGACCCAGTACTTC. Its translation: CASSLTGTQETQYF.

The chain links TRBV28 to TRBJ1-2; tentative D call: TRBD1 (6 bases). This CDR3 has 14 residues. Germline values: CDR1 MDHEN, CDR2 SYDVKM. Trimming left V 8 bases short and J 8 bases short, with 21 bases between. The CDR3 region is CASRGGQVRRGYTF. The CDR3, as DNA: TGTGCCAGCCGGGGGGGACAAGTCCGTCGAGGCTACACCTTC.

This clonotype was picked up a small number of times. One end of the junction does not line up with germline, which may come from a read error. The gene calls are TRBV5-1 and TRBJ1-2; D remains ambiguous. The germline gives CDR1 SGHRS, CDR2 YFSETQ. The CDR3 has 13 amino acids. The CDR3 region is CTSSLEGMDGYTF. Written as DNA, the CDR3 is TGCACCAGCAGCTTGGAGGGAATGGATGGCTACACCTTC.

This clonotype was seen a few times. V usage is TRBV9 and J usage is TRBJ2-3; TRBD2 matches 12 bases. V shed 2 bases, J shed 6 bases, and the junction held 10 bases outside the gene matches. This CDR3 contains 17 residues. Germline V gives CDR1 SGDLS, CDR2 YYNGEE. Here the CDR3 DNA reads TGTGCCAGCAGCGTCACCCGAGGGACTAGCGGGTCGGATACGCAGTATTTT. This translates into CASSVTRGTSGSDTQYF.

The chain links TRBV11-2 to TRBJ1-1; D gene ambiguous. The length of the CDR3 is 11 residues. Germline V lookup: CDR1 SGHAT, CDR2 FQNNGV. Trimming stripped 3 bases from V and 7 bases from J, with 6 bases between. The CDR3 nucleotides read TGTGCCAGCAGCTTTCGGAATGAAGCTTTCTTT. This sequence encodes CASSFRNEAFF.

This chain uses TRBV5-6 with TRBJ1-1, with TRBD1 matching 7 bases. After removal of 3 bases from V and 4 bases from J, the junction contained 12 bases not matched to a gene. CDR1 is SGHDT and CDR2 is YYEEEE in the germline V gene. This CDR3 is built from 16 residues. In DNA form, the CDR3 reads TGTGCCAGCAGCTCCAGGACGACAGGGCCGGGCACTGAAGCTTTCTTT. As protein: CASSSRTTGPGTEAFF.

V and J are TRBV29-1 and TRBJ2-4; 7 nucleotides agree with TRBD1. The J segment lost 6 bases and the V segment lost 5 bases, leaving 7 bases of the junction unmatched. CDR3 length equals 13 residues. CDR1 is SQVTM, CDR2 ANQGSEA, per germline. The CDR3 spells CSVLSGTVNIQYF. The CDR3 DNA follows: TGCAGCGTTTTATCCGGGACAGTAAACATTCAGTACTTC.

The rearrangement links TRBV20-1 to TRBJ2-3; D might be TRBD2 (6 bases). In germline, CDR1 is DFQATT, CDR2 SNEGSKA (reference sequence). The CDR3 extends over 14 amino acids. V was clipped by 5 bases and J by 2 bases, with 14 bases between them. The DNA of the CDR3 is TGCAGTGCTCACCCTAGCGCCCTCACAGATACGCAGTATTTT. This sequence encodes CSAHPSALTDTQYF.

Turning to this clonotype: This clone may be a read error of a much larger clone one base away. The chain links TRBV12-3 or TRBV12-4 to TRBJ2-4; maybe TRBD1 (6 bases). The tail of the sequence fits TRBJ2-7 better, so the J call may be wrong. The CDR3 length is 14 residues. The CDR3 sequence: CAGSAPGAPYEQYF. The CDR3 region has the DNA TGTGCCGGCAGTGCACCAGGGGCCCCCTACGAGCAGTACTTC.

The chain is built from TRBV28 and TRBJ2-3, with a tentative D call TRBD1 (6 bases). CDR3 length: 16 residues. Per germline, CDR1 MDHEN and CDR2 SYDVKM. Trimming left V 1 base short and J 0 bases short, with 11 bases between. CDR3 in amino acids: CASSLSWDISTDTQYF. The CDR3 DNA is TGTGCCAGCAGTTTATCGTGGGACATAAGCACAGATACGCAGTATTTT.

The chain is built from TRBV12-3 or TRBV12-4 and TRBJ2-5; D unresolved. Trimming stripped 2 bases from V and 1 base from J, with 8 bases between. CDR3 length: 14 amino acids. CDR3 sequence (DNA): TGTGCCAGCAGTTTATCGCAGGTCCAAGAGACCCAGTACTTC. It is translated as CASSLSQVQETQYF.

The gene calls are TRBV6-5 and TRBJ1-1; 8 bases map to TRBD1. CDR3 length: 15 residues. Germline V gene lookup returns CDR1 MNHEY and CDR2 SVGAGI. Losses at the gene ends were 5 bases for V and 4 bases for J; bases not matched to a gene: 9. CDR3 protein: CASSNGQGLSTEAFF. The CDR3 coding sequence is TGTGCCAGCAGTAACGGACAGGGTTTGAGCACTGAAGCTTTCTTT.

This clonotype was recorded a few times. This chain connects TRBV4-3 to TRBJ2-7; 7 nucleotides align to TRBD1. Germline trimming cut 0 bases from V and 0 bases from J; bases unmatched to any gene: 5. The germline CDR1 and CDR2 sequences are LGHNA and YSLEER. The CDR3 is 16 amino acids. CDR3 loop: CASSQDRAGGSYEQYF. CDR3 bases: TGCGCCAGCAGCCAAGATCGGGCAGGGGGCTCCTACGAGCAGTACTTC.

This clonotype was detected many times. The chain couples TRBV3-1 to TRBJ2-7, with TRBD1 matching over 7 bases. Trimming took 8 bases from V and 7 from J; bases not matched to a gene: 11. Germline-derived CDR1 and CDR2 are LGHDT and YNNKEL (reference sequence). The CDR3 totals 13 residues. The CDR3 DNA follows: TGTGCCAGCCTCCCTCAGGGGGTCGGTGAGCAGTACTTC. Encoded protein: CASLPQGVGEQYF.

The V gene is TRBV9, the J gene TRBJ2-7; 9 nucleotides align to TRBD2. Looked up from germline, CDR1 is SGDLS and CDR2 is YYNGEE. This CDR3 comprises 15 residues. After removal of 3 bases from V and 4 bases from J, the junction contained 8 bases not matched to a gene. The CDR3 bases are TGTGCCAGCAGCGCAACCGGGACTAGCAGGTACGAGCAGTACGTC. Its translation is CASSATGTSRYEQYV.

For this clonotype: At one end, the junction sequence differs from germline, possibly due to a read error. This CDR3 reads CASSPRHMNTEAFF. CDR3 nucleotides: TGTGCCAGCAGCCCCCGACATATGAACACTGAAGCTTTCTTT. V and J are TRBV15 and TRBJ1-1; D ambiguous. Germline-derived CDR1 and CDR2 are LNHNV and YYDKDF (reference sequence). CDR3 length equals 14 residues.

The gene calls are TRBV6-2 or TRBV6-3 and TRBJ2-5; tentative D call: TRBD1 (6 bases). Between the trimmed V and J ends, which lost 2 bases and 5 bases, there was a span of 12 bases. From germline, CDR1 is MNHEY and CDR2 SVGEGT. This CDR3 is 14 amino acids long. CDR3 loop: CASSYATGRETQYF. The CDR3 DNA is TGTGCCAGCAGTTACGCGACAGGCCGGGAGACCCAGTACTTC.

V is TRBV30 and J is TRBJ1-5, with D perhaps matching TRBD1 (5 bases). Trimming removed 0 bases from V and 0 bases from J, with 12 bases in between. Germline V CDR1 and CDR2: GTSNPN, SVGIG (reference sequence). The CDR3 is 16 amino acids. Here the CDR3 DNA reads TGTGCCTGGAGTGTACGGGGGATGACTAGCAATCAGCCCCAGCATTTT. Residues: CAWSVRGMTSNQPQHF.

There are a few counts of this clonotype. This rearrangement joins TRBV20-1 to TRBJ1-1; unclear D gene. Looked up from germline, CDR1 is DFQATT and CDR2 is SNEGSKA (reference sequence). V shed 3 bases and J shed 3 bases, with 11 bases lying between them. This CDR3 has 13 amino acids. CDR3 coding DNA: TGCAGTGCTAGTATTTCCGGTGACACTGAAGCTTTCTTT. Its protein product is CSASISGDTEAFF.

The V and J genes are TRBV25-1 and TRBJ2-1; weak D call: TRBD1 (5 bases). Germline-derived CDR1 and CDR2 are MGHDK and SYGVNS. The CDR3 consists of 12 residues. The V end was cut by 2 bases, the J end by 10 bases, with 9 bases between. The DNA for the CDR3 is TGTGCCAGCAGTGAAGGGGCCTACGAGCAGTTCTTC. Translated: CASSEGAYEQFF.

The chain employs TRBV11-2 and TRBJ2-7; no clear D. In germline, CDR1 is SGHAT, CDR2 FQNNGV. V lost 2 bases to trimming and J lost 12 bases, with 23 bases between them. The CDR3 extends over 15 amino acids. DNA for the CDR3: TGTGCCAGCAGCTTATCCTCCAACCCGAAAAACATTCGGTACTTC. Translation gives CASSLSSNPKNIRYF.

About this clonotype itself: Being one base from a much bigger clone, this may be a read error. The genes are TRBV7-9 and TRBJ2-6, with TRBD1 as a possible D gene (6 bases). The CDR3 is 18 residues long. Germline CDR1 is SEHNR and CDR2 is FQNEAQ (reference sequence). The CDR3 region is CACRSLRDTNSGANVLTF. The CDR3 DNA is TGTGCCTGCAGATCCCTCCGGGACACCAACTCTGGGGCCAACGTCCTGACTTTC.

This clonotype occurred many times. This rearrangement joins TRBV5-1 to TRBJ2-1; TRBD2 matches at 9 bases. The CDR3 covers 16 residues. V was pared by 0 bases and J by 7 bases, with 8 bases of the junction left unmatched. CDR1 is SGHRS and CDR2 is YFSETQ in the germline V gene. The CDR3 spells CASSLVIAGVKNEQFF. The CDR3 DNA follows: TGCGCCAGCAGCTTGGTCATAGCGGGAGTTAAAAATGAGCAGTTCTTC. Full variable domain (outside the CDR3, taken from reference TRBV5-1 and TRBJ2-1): KAGVTQTPRYLIKTRGQQVTLSCSPISGHRSVSWYQQTPGQGLQFLFEYFSETQRNKGNFPGRFSGRQFSNSRSEMNVSTLELGDSALYLCASSLVIAGVKNEQFFGPGTRLTVL.

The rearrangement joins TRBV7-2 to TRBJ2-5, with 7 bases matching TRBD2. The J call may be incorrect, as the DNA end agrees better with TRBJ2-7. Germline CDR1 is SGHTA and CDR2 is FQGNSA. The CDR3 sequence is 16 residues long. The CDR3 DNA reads TGTGCCAGCAGCCCCGGGTGGGCTAGCGGAGCATACGAGCAGTACTTC. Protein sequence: CASSPGWASGAYEQYF.

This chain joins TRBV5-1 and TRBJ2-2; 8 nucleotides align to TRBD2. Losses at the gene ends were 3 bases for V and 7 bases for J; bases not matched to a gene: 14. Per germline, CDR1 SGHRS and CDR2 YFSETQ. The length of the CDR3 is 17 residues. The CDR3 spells CASSYSTGGRSVGELFF. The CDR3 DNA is TGCGCCAGCAGCTACTCCACGGGGGGGCGAAGTGTCGGGGAGCTGTTTTTT.

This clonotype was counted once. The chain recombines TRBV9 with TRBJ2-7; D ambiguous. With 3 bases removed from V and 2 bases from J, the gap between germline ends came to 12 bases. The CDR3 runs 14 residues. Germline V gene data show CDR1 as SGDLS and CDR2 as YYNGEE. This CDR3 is CASSADTRTYEQYF. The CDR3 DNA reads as TGTGCCAGCAGCGCCGACACCCGAACCTACGAGCAGTACTTC.

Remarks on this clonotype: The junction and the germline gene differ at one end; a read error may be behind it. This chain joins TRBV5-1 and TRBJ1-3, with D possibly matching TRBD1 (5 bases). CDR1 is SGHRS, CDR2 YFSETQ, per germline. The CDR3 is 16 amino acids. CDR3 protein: CAGSSGTPSSGNTIYF. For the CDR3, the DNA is TGCGCCGGCAGCAGCGGGACTCCCAGCTCTGGAAACACCATATATTTT.

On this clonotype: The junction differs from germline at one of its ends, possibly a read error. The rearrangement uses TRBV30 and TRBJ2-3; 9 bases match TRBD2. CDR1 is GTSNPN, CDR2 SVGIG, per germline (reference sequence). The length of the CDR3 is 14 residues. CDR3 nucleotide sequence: TGTGCCTGCCCCCACGGGACTAGCATAGATACGCAGTATTTT. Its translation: CACPHGTSIDTQYF.

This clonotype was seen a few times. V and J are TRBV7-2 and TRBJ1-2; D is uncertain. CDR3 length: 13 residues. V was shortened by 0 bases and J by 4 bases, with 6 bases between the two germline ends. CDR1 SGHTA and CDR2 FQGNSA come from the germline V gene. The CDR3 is CASSLASAYGYTF. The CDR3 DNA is TGTGCCAGCAGCTTAGCGAGCGCCTATGGCTACACCTTC. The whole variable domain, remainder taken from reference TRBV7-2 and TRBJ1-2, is GAGVSQSPSNKVTEKGKDVELRCDPISGHTALYWYRQSLGQGLEFLIYFQGNSAPDKSGLPSDRFSAERTGGSVSTLTIQRTQQEDSAVYLCASSLASAYGYTFGSGTRLTVV.

CDR3 nucleotides: TGCGCCAGCAGCTTGGATATCGCAGCGGACTGTGGCTACACCTTC. Translating gives CASSLDIAADCGYTF. The chain employs TRBV5-1 and TRBJ1-2; no firm D call. CDR3 length equals 15 residues. Trimming shortened V by 0 bases and J by 7 bases, and 16 bases separated the two germline ends. Germline CDR1 SGHRS, CDR2 YFSETQ. The full variable domain, rest sourced from reference TRBV5-1 and TRBJ1-2, is KAGVTQTPRYLIKTRGQQVTLSCSPISGHRSVSWYQQTPGQGLQFLFEYFSETQRNKGNFPGRFSGRQFSNSRSEMNVSTLELGDSALYLCASSLDIAADCGYTFGSGTRLTVV.